These 5 T cell receptor beta chains came from one sample sequenced in a study of blood T cell repertoires in COVID-19. This table comes from immunoSEQ multiplex PCR, and its TCRdb copy is limited to in-frame clones, with some not included. The table has 76,000 or so clones, about 90% seen once. Input material: peripheral blood. The receptor set was obtained from a man at least 80 years old in a cohort sampled during active COVID-19.

The chain carries TRBV27 and TRBJ2-7; 8 positions agree with TRBD1. The CDR3 sequence is 13 residues long. Trimming cost V 6 bases and J 5 bases; bases outside gene matches: 6. Germline V gives CDR1 MNHEY, CDR2 SMNVEV (reference sequence). The CDR3 nucleotides are TGTGCCAGCAGACGACAGGGGTCGCACGAGCAGTACGTC. Its protein is CASRRQGSHEQYV.

This chain joins TRBV9 and TRBJ1-3, with D possibly matching TRBD1 (5 bases). Germline CDR1 is SGDLS and CDR2 is YYNGEE. Trimming took 1 base from V and 0 from J, leaving 8 bases between them. CDR3 length: 15 amino acids. The CDR3 nucleotides read TGTGCCAGCAGCGTAACAGGCGACTCTGGAAACACCATATATTTT. Translating it yields CASSVTGDSGNTIYF.

J is TRBJ2-1 and V is TRBV5-4; D is undetermined. The V end lost 4 bases, the J end lost 5 bases, and 19 bases lay between the germline ends. The CDR3 spans 16 residues. Germline V CDR1 and CDR2: SGHNT, YYREEE (reference sequence). The CDR3 nucleotides are TGTGCCAGCAGCCCCGGCGGCGCTCAATACGACAATGAGCAGTTCTTC. Translation: CASSPGGAQYDNEQFF.

This sequence joins TRBV5-5 and TRBJ2-3, with 7 nucleotides matching TRBD1. CDR1 and CDR2 from the germline V gene are SGHKS and YYEKEE (reference sequence). The CDR3 is 15 amino acids. Trimming removed 0 bases from V and 2 bases from J; junction bases left unmatched: 3. The CDR3 spells CASSLEGADTDTQYF. DNA for the CDR3: TGTGCCAGCAGCTTGGAGGGGGCCGACACAGATACGCAGTATTTT. Using reference TRBV5-5 and TRBJ2-3 for the parts outside the CDR3, the full variable domain is DAGVTQSPTHLIKTRGQQVTLRCSPISGHKSVSWYQQVLGQGPQFIFQYYEKEERGRGNFPDRFSARQFPNYSSELNVNALLLGDSALYLCASSLEGADTDTQYFGPGTRLTVL.

The V call is TRBV18, the J call TRBJ2-1; a possible D gene is TRBD1 (5 bases). Germline lookup yields CDR1 KGHSH and CDR2 LQKENI. The CDR3 contains 15 residues. Trimming removed 3 bases from V and 6 bases from J, with 15 bases in between. The CDR3 DNA is TGTGCCAGCTCACCCCAGGGAATTATACGCAATGAGCAGTTCTTC. Its protein product is CASSPQGIIRNEQFF.